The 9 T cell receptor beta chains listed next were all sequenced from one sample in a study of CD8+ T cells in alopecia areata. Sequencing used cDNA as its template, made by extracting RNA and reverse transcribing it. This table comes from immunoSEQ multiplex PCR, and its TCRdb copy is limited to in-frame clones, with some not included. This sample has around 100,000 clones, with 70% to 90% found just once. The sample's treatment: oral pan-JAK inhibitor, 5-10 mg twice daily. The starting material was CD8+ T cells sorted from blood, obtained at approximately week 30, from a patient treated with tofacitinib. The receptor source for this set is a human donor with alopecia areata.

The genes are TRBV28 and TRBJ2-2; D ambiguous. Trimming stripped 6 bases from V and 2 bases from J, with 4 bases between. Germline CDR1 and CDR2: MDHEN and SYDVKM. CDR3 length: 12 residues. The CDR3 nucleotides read TGTGCCAGCAGCCCCAACACCGGGGAGCTGTTTTTT. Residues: CASSPNTGELFF.

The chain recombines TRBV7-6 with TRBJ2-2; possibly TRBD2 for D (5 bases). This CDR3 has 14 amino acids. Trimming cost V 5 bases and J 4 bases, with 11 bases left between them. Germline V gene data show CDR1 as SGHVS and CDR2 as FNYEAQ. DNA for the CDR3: TGTGCCAGCAGCCTTCCTGCGGGCACCGGGGAGCTGTTTTTT. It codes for CASSLPAGTGELFF.

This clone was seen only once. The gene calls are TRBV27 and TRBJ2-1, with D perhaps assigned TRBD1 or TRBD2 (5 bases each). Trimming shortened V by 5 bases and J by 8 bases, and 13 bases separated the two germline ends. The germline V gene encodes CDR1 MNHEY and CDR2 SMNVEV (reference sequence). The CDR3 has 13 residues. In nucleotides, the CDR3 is TGTGCCAGCAGTGGAGGACATCTGTATGAGCAGTTCTTC. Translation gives CASSGGHLYEQFF.

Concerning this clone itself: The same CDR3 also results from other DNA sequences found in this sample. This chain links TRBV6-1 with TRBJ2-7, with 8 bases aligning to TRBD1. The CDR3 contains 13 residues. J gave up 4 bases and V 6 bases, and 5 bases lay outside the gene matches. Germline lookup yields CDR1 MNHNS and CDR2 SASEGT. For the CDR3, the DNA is TGTGCCAGCAGCGACAGGGGAAGTTACGAGCAGTACTTC. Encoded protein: CASSDRGSYEQYF.

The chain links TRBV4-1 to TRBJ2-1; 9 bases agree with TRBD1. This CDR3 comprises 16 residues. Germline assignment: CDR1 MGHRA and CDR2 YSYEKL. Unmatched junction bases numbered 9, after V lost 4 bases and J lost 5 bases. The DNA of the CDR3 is TGCGCCAGCAGCCCGATGGGACAGGGTCACCACAATGAGCAGTTCTTC. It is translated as CASSPMGQGHHNEQFF.

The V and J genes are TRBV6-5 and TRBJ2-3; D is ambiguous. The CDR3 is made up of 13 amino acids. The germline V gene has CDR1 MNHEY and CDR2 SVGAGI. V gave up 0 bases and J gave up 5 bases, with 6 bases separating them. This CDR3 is CASSYSGGDTQYF. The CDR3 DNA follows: TGTGCCAGCAGTTACTCCGGTGGAGATACGCAGTATTTT.

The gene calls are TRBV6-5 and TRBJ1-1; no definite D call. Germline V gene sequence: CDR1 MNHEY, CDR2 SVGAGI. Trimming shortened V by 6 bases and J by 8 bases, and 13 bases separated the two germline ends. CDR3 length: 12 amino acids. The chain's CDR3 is CASRRSAEEAFF. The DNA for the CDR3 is TGTGCCAGCAGACGTTCGGCCGAAGAAGCTTTCTTT.

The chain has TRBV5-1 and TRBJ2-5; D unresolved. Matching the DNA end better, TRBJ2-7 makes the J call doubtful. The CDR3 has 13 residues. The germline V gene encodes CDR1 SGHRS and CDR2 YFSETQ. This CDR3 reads CASSPGRSYEQYF. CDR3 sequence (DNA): TGCGCCAGCAGCCCTGGACGGTCCTACGAGCAGTACTTC.

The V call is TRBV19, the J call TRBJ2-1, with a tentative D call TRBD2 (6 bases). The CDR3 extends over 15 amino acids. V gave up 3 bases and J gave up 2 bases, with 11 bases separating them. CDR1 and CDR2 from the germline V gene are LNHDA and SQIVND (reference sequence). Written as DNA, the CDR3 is TGTGCCAGTAGTATGGGGCGGGGAGCCTACAATGAGCAGTTCTTC. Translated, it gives CASSMGRGAYNEQFF.